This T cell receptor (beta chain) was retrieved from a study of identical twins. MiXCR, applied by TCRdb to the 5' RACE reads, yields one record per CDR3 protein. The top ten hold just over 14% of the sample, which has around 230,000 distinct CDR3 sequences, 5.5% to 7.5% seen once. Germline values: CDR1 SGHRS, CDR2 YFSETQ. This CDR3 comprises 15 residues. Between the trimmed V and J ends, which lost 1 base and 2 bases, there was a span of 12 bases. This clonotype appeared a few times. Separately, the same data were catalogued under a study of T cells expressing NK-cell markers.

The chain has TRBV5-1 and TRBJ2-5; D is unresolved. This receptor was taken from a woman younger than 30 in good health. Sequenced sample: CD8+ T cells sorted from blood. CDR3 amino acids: CASSLIRHNQETQYF. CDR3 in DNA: TGCGCCAGCAGCTTGATCAGGCATAATCAAGAGACCCAGTACTTC.